This TCR beta chain is drawn from a study of blood T cell repertoires in COVID-19. Individuals aged roughly 18 to 95 years were recruited from 24 US areas. Study processing details: Quantification of nucleated cells was approximated via reference gene primer amplification. Produced via immunoSEQ multiplex PCR; TCRdb's table is partial and in-frame only. The D gene and trimming were derived from the DNA, and the V and J assignments and clone size from that table. The data hold under 150,000 clones, with 88% observed a single time. Germline CDR1 SGHNT, CDR2 YYREEE (reference sequence). The CDR3 totals 15 residues. The V gene lost 5 bases and the J gene lost 2 bases, with 15 bases spanning the gap.

This sequence joins TRBV5-4 and TRBJ2-3; TRBD2 is a possible D gene (7 bases). What was sequenced was PBMCs or T cells enriched from blood (not recorded which). The sequence was obtained from a young woman with acute COVID-19. Written as DNA, the CDR3 is TGTGCCAGCAGTCGCAAGGGGGACTACACAGATACGCAGTATTTT. Translated: CASSRKGDYTDTQYF.